The 7 T cell receptor beta chains reported below all come from one sample, sequenced in a study of CD8+ T cells in alopecia areata. After isolation, RNA underwent reverse transcription to generate cDNA as the sequencing template. Profiled with immunoSEQ multiplex PCR; TCRdb holds only in-frame clones, not every one. Of approximately 180,000 clones detected, around 64% appear once; the ten largest clones hold 10% to 12%. This sample comprised CD8+ T cells sorted from blood, obtained at week 0. The source of these receptors is a human donor with alopecia areata.

This clone was counted only a few times. The V gene is TRBV7-9, the J gene TRBJ2-7; 10 bases map to TRBD2. The trim removed 1 base at V and 5 bases at J, leaving 2 bases unmatched. Germline V gene data show CDR1 as SEHNR and CDR2 as FQNEAQ (reference sequence). This CDR3 contains 14 residues. The CDR3 loop reads CASSLGLAGDEQYF. In DNA form, the CDR3 reads TGTGCCAGCAGCTTAGGTCTAGCGGGGGACGAGCAGTACTTC.

V gene TRBV7-9 combines with J gene TRBJ1-6; TRBD1 matches 7 bases. The germline V gene has CDR1 SEHNR and CDR2 FQNEAQ (reference sequence). This CDR3 spans 16 amino acids. V was clipped by 5 bases and J by 9 bases; unmatched bases: 13. CDR3 nucleotides: TGTGCCAGCAGCGCGCAAGAGACAGGGATAGGTTCACCCCTCCACTTT. It codes for CASSAQETGIGSPLHF.

This clone was detected only a few times. This chain connects TRBV15 to TRBJ1-6; no reliable D call. V lost 9 bases, J lost 4 bases, and 10 bases lay in between. The germline V gene has CDR1 LNHNV and CDR2 YYDKDF (reference sequence). The CDR3 covers 13 residues. CDR3 protein: CATDRGYNSPLHF. The CDR3 DNA reads as TGTGCCACTGATCGGGGTTATAATTCACCCCTCCACTTT.

The V gene is TRBV7-9, the J gene TRBJ2-5, with TRBD1 matching 10 bases. Germline-derived CDR1 and CDR2 are SEHNR and FQNEAQ (reference sequence). This CDR3 contains 16 residues. Trimming cost V 1 base and J 7 bases; bases outside gene matches: 9. The CDR3 is CASSLEGQGPLGTQYF. The CDR3 DNA reads TGTGCCAGCAGCTTAGAGGGACAGGGGCCCCTTGGGACCCAGTACTTC. Full variable domain (outside the CDR3, taken from reference TRBV7-9 and TRBJ2-5): DTGVSQNPRHKITKRGQNVTFRCDPISEHNRLYWYRQTLGQGPEFLTYFQNEAQLEKSRLLSDRFSAERPKGSFSTLEIQRTEQGDSAMYLCASSLEGQGPLGTQYFGPGTRLLVL.

This chain connects TRBV20-1 to TRBJ2-3, with D unclear. Germline CDR1 reads DFQATT; CDR2 reads SNEGSKA (reference sequence). The CDR3 covers 11 residues. Trimming pared 4 bases from V and 4 bases from J, leaving 6 bases between. The CDR3 is CSATSPDTQYF. CDR3 DNA: TGCAGTGCTACTTCCCCAGATACGCAGTATTTT.

CDR3 sequence reads: CAWSAPDRVELFF. The CDR3 DNA follows: TGTGCCTGGAGTGCTCCGGACAGGGTTGAACTGTTTTTT. The chain couples TRBV30 to TRBJ1-4, with 8 bases that match TRBD1. The CDR3 sequence is 13 residues long. The V gene's germline CDR1 is GTSNPN and CDR2 SVGIG (reference sequence). V shed 1 base and J 12 bases; nucleotides not matched to a gene: 7. Combining the CDR3 with reference TRBV30 and TRBJ1-4 gives the whole variable domain SQTIHQWPATLVQPVGSPLSLECTVEGTSNPNLYWYRQAAGRGLQLLFYSVGIGQISSEVPQNLSASRPQDRQFILSSKKLLLSDSGFYLCAWSAPDRVELFFGSGTQLSVL.

The V gene is TRBV5-4, the J gene TRBJ1-5; 9 bases are a match to TRBD1. This CDR3 region has 15 residues. Germline V gene data show CDR1 as SGHNT and CDR2 as YYREEE (reference sequence). Germline trimming cut 4 bases from V and 4 bases from J; bases unmatched to any gene: 6. CDR3 DNA: TGTGCCAGCAGCCCCGGGACAGGGCCGAATCAGCCCCAGCATTTT. Translated, it gives CASSPGTGPNQPQHF.